This T cell receptor (beta chain) was profiled in a study of OX40 agonist ivuxolimab in advanced cancers. As for the study in general: Participants averaged around 60 years of age (range about 23 to 79) and were 82.7% male.

TCRdb keeps only in-frame clones here, not all; method: immunoSEQ multiplex PCR. The sample lists tens of thousands of clones; 85% to 90% were seen once. Concerning this clone itself: Its antigen is not identified.

Findings and caveats of the study: Among the least clonally expanded were partial responders at 0.1-3.0 mg/kg. The mean number of expanded clones was higher in CD8+ T cells than in CD4+. Researchers did not establish what antigens the expanded peripheral T cells target.

The sample in question was CD4+ or CD8+ T cells sorted from blood, obtained in a trial of the OX40 agonist ivuxolimab. The origin of this receptor is an adult with an advanced solid tumor such as melanoma, head and neck, liver or kidney cancer.

The CDR3: CASSDGWNTEAFF. The DNA for the CDR3 is TGTGCCAGTAGTGATGGGTGGAACACTGAAGCTTTCTTT. The chain is built from TRBV19 and TRBJ1-1; D not resolved. This CDR3 contains 13 residues. Germline-derived CDR1 and CDR2 are LNHDA and SQIVND (reference sequence). V lost 5 bases to trimming and J lost 1 base, with 8 bases between them.